This TCR beta chain derives from a study of blood T cell repertoires in COVID-19. This CDR3 has 15 amino acids. V was shortened by 5 bases and J by 8 bases, with 18 bases between the two germline ends. Germline CDR1 SGHNT, CDR2 YENEEA. Using immunoSEQ multiplex PCR, the repertoire was profiled, and TCRdb retains in-frame clones only, with some absent. This table has nearly 70,000 clones, around nine tenths appearing once. This receptor was obtained from a woman in her fifties or sixties with COVID-19, enrolled during active disease. The specimen sequenced was peripheral blood. This sequence joins TRBV11-3 and TRBJ1-4; D is perhaps TRBD1 (6 bases). CDR3 sequence: CASSPRGHGNEKLFF. For the CDR3, the DNA is TGTGCCAGCAGCCCACGGGGACACGGTAACGAAAAACTGTTTTTT.